This T cell receptor (beta chain) emerged from a study of response to subunit inactivated influenza vaccine listed by TCRdb under 2018. Regarding the complete study: Deep quantitative T cell receptor repertoire profiling was used in the study to track responses to a trivalent subunit inactivated influenza vaccine.

Receptor amplification or capture employed RT-PCR. Sequencing was carried out with an Illumina HiSeq 2500. Using fastp trimming at Q25 and MiXCR clonotype assembly, TCRdb reanalyzed the public sequencing data and kept in-frame beta chains. Identical CDR3 proteins give one entry, which carries the most common genes and DNA. In all, the sample holds over 650,000 distinct CDR3 sequences, and roughly 18% of those were seen once. Clones ranked in the top ten supply roughly a tenth of the sample. Study-level results and caveats: According to the authors, only a limited number of new T cells may be recruited by each seasonal influenza vaccination.

Inclusive of the bounding cysteine and phenylalanine, the CDR3 is 15 residues long. The read is trimmed to its CDR3 DNA, 45 bases read in frame from base 1. The germline V gene encodes CDR1 MNHEY and CDR2 SVGEGT. The germline ends are 11 bases apart after V is trimmed by 0 bases and J by 2 bases. Remarks on this clonotype: The target of this receptor is not known. Base qualities are missing; no much larger clone stands one base away.

In this chain, TRBV6-2 or TRBV6-3 is recombined with TRBJ2-7; matching of 5 bases hints at TRBD1 as the D gene. The sample consisted of PBMCs from blood, taken more than 4 days after vaccination. The sequence derives from a man in his forties or fifties who received an inactivated influenza vaccine. Donor details come from another sample of the same person, matched by shared clones. Here the CDR3 is given as CASSYSRQTAYEQYF. The sequence in DNA is TGTGCCAGCAGTTACTCGCGACAGACGGCCTACGAGCAGTACTTC.